This is a list of T cell receptor beta chains from one sample in a study of regulatory T cells in long-lasting Graves disease. TCRdb fed the multiplex PCR reads into MiXCR, producing one record per CDR3 protein. This sample carries about 420,000 distinct CDR3 sequences, over 15% of them seen once, and the ten largest clones take roughly 23%. These data were also filed under a second study, of T cells in Graves' hyperthyroidism and ophthalmopathy.

Here the sequenced sample was peripheral blood mononuclear cells (PBMCs), taken at new diagnosis, from a patient treated with antithyroid drugs. Receptors originate from a woman aged 18-29 years with Graves disease. Each CDR3 is given without its conserved first and last residue. Clone size is given for some rows only: seen once, a few or many times, or a class if the clone is expanded.

size,V,CDR3
NA,TRBV28,ASSLPGILNEKLF
NA,TRBV28,ASSHYPGTRRGGSYEQY
many,TRBV27,ASSLSWSTDTQY
NA,TRBV5-1,ASSLGQGVGQPQH
few,TRBV5-4,ASSSRQFPPTDTQY
NA,TRBV18,ASSPPGTQNTGELF
few,TRBV28,ASSELTVLAKNIQY
few,TRBV7-2,ASSILAERYNEQF
NA,TRBV6-5,ASSYPGTSGGTYEQY
many,TRBV4-3,ASSQEEGWTYEQY
many,TRBV5-1,ASSLGASGSTDTQY
few,TRBV15,ATSSTTRGDEQF
NA,TRBV5-1,ASSASGASNEQF